This T cell receptor beta chain came from a study of T cell changes during pregnancy in multiple sclerosis. This clone was seen a few times. The assay was immunoSEQ multiplex PCR, and TCRdb's table has in-frame clones only and misses some. This sample has tens of thousands of clones; roughly 91% occur once, and the top ten carry 0.43%. Germline V gives CDR1 SGHKS, CDR2 YYEKEE (reference sequence). The CDR3 spans 20 residues. Germline trimming cut 0 bases from V and 0 bases from J; bases unmatched to any gene: 11. The input for sequencing was CD4+ T cells from peripheral blood mononuclear cells, taken after pregnancy. This receptor was obtained from a female donor with multiple sclerosis, enrolled in a pregnancy study. The chain links TRBV5-5 to TRBJ2-2; 10 positions match TRBD2. Here the CDR3 reads CASSLASLLAGDPNTGELFF. The CDR3 DNA is TGTGCCAGCAGCTTGGCTTCCTTGCTAGCGGGGGATCCGAACACCGGGGAGCTGTTTTTT. Full variable domain (outside the CDR3, taken from reference TRBV5-5 and TRBJ2-2): DAGVTQSPTHLIKTRGQQVTLRCSPISGHKSVSWYQQVLGQGPQFIFQYYEKEERGRGNFPDRFSARQFPNYSSELNVNALLLGDSALYLCASSLASLLAGDPNTGELFFGEGSRLTVL.